These 24 T cell receptor beta chains were all obtained from the same sample, sequenced in a study of control samples from healthy donors and cancer patients. Libraries were prepared by immunoSEQ multiplex PCR; TCRdb keeps only in-frame clonotypes and omits some of them. The data hold roughly 120,000 clones, with about 87% observed a single time. Sample: blood. The source is a man aged 30 to 39 in good health.

This clone appeared once. The CDR3 DNA sequence: TGTGCCAGCAGTTTGACGGACAATGAGCAGTTCTTC. Protein: CASSLTDNEQFF. The chain joins TRBV12-3 or TRBV12-4 to TRBJ2-1, with D unresolved. The CDR3 consists of 12 residues. V was pared by 3 bases and J by 5 bases, with 5 bases between.

The V and J genes are TRBV7-9 and TRBJ2-1; D is unresolved. This CDR3 is 14 amino acids long. The V gene's germline CDR1 is SEHNR and CDR2 FQNEAQ (reference sequence). The V end lost 5 bases, the J end lost 0 bases, and 8 bases lay between the germline ends. CDR3 residues: CASSHDHSYNEQFF. In DNA, the CDR3 is TGTGCCAGCAGCCACGACCACTCCTACAATGAGCAGTTCTTC.

CDR3 residues: CASSYSFDRLYTEAFF. In DNA form, the CDR3 reads TGTGCCAGCAGTTACTCGTTCGACAGACTCTACACTGAAGCTTTCTTT. The chain is built from TRBV6-5 and TRBJ1-1, with TRBD1 as a possible D gene (5 bases). The CDR3 spans 16 residues. V lost 0 bases and J lost 3, with 14 bases in between. In germline, CDR1 is MNHEY, CDR2 SVGAGI.

The genes are TRBV5-1 and TRBJ1-2; 9 bases fit TRBD1. The germline V gene encodes CDR1 SGHRS and CDR2 YFSETQ. The CDR3 sequence is 15 residues long. V trimming: 0 bases; J trimming: 8 bases; junction bases outside the gene matches: 8. DNA for the CDR3: TGCGCCAGCAGCTTGGAATGGACAGGGGTTGGGGGCTACACCTTC. This encodes CASSLEWTGVGGYTF.

V usage is TRBV10-2 and J usage is TRBJ2-3, with TRBD2 matching over 9 bases. There are 16 residues in the CDR3. Germline CDR1 and CDR2: WSHSY and SAAADI. V gave up 7 bases and J gave up 6 bases; unmatched junction bases: 14. The CDR3 DNA is TGCGCCAGCAACCCCGGGACTAGCACCAAGAGGGATACGCAGTATTTT. Its protein product is CASNPGTSTKRDTQYF.

This clone was detected once. The gene calls are TRBV18 and TRBJ2-7, with D unresolved. The germline V gene encodes CDR1 KGHSH and CDR2 LQKENI. V gave up 3 bases and J gave up 5 bases, with 5 bases separating them. The CDR3 loop spans 11 amino acids. The CDR3 nucleotides read TGTGCCAGCTCACCCGCCCACGAGCAGTACTTC. It is translated as CASSPAHEQYF.

The rearrangement links TRBV2 to TRBJ1-5; TRBD1 matches 9 bases. The CDR3 sequence is 16 residues long. Trimming cost V 6 bases and J 1 base; bases outside gene matches: 7. Germline loops: CDR1 SNHLY, CDR2 FYNNEI. The CDR3: CASRGGQGRSNQPQHF. For the CDR3, the DNA is TGTGCCAGCAGGGGGGGACAGGGTAGGAGCAATCAGCCCCAGCATTTT.

The rearrangement joins TRBV4-2 to TRBJ2-3; D is ambiguous. The CDR3 length is 17 residues. V shed 0 bases and J shed 4 bases, with 17 bases lying between them. CDR1 and CDR2 (germline): LGHNA, YNFKEQ. The DNA of the CDR3 is TGTGCCAGCAGCCAAGAAAGTATTTTCAGTTTCCCAGATACGCAGTATTTT. Translated: CASSQESIFSFPDTQYF.

The V and J genes are TRBV11-2 and TRBJ1-1; TRBD1 aligns across 7 bases. Trimming cost V 5 bases and J 4 bases; bases outside gene matches: 7. Germline values: CDR1 SGHAT, CDR2 FQNNGV. The CDR3 covers 14 residues. The CDR3 DNA is TGTGCCAGCAGCAAAAACAGGGGTGGCACTGAAGCTTTCTTT. This translates into CASSKNRGGTEAFF.

The chain combines TRBV11-2 with TRBJ2-7, with TRBD2 identical over 14 bases. The CDR3 is 15 residues long. Germline V CDR1 and CDR2: SGHAT, FQNNGV. The V and J ends lost 3 bases and 3 bases, in that order; junction bases with no gene match: 1. For the CDR3, the DNA is TGTGCCAGCAGCTTGGGACTAGCGGGGGACTACGAGCAGTACGTC. Its protein product is CASSLGLAGDYEQYV.

V is TRBV10-3 and J is TRBJ2-1; 12 bases match TRBD1. The germline gives CDR1 ENHRY, CDR2 SYGVKD. The CDR3 is 14 amino acids. V shed 6 bases, J shed 7 bases, and the junction held 4 bases outside the gene matches. CDR3 amino acids: CAIRGTGGMNEQFF. The CDR3 DNA reads as TGTGCCATCAGGGGGACAGGGGGCATGAATGAGCAGTTCTTC.

J is TRBJ2-3 and V is TRBV5-1, with 8 nucleotides matching TRBD1. This CDR3 is 15 amino acids long. With 4 bases clipped from V and 3 bases from J, the junction kept 7 bases outside the gene matches. The germline gives CDR1 SGHRS, CDR2 YFSETQ. CDR3 coding DNA: TGCGCCAGCAGCCAAAGACAGGGGAGAACAGATACGCAGTATTTT. Protein product: CASSQRQGRTDTQYF.

The chain is built from TRBV19 and TRBJ1-2; D is perhaps TRBD1 (5 bases). V dropped 5 bases and J dropped 8 bases, with 15 bases sitting between them. The CDR3 has 13 amino acids. Germline lookup yields CDR1 LNHDA and CDR2 SQIVND (reference sequence). CDR3 amino acids: CASSLPGAVGYTF. In DNA form, the CDR3 reads TGTGCCAGTAGTCTCCCCGGGGCAGTAGGCTACACCTTC.

This CDR3 reads CASSTYRGSDEKLFF. In nucleotides, the CDR3 is TGTGCCAGCAGCACTTACAGGGGGAGTGATGAAAAACTGTTTTTT. The rearrangement joins TRBV7-2 to TRBJ1-4; 8 positions match TRBD1. In germline, CDR1 is SGHTA, CDR2 FQGNSA. The CDR3 is 15 residues long. The ends lost 5 bases at V and 6 bases at J; junction bases unmatched: 8.

The chain employs TRBV20-1 and TRBJ1-5; 7 nucleotides agree with TRBD1. The germline V gene encodes CDR1 DFQATT and CDR2 SNEGSKA (reference sequence). The CDR3 is 11 residues long. The CDR3 DNA is TGCAGCACAGGGGGCAATCAGCCCCAGCATTTT. It specifies CSTGGNQPQHF.

The chain recombines TRBV9 with TRBJ1-5, with D uncertain. Germline V gene data show CDR1 as SGDLS and CDR2 as YYNGEE. The CDR3 extends over 13 amino acids. Trimming removed 3 bases from V and 6 bases from J, with 10 bases in between. CDR3 DNA: TGTGCCAGCAGCGAGGGCGAGAGTCAGCCCCAGCATTTT. Encoded protein: CASSEGESQPQHF.

V is TRBV18 and J is TRBJ1-1, with D possibly being TRBD1 (5 bases). Germline lookup yields CDR1 KGHSH and CDR2 LQKENI. The CDR3 is 14 amino acids. V gave up 7 bases and J gave up 3 bases, with 15 bases separating them. CDR3 sequence: CASFAGGADTEAFF. CDR3 DNA sequence: TGTGCCAGCTTCGCTGGAGGGGCTGACACTGAAGCTTTCTTT. Combining the CDR3 with reference TRBV18 and TRBJ1-1 gives the whole variable domain NAGVMQNPRHLVRRRGQEARLRCSPMKGHSHVYWYRQLPEEGLKFMVYLQKENIIDESGMPKERFSAEFPKEGPSILRIQQVVRGDSAAYFCASFAGGADTEAFFGQGTRLTVV.

This clone was counted once. The chain joins TRBV9 to TRBJ1-1, with D possibly TRBD1 on 5 matching bases. CDR1 is SGDLS, CDR2 YYNGEE, per germline. CDR3 length: 16 residues. V shed 3 bases and J shed 0 bases, with 15 bases lying between them. The CDR3 loop reads CASSAWGPPLNTEAFF. As DNA, the CDR3 is TGTGCCAGCAGCGCTTGGGGCCCTCCCTTGAACACTGAAGCTTTCTTT.

This rearrangement joins TRBV7-9 to TRBJ2-5; D remains unclear. Germline V lookup: CDR1 SEHNR, CDR2 FQNEAQ (reference sequence). The CDR3 length is 15 residues. V gave up 3 bases and J gave up 5 bases, with 16 bases separating them. The chain's CDR3 is CASSFNLGVGETQYF. DNA for the CDR3: TGTGCCAGCAGCTTTAATCTAGGAGTTGGGGAGACCCAGTACTTC.

This sequence joins TRBV29-1 and TRBJ2-7; TRBD1 agrees at 7 bases. The CDR3 totals 14 residues. Germline V gene sequence: CDR1 SQVTM, CDR2 ANQGSEA. V lost 4 bases to trimming and J lost 2 bases; unmatched junction nucleotides: 8. CDR3 amino acids: CSVATGNGAYEQYF. The CDR3 DNA reads as TGCAGCGTTGCGACAGGGAATGGGGCCTACGAGCAGTACTTC.

DNA of the CDR3: TGTGCCAGCAGCTTAGGGGGAAACACCATATATTTT. This sequence encodes CASSLGGNTIYF. This rearrangement joins TRBV7-2 to TRBJ1-3; no firm D call. Germline lookup yields CDR1 SGHTA and CDR2 FQGNSA. V lost 1 base and J lost 4, with 2 bases in between. CDR3 size: 12 residues.

The rearrangement joins TRBV5-4 to TRBJ1-2; perhaps TRBD1 as D (5 bases). Germline CDR1 reads SGHNT; CDR2 reads YYREEE (reference sequence). The CDR3 spans 13 residues. Trimming cost V 6 bases and J 8 bases, with 17 bases left between them. The CDR3 DNA is TGTGCCAGCATCTCCCGGGGGTTAAGGGGCTACACCTTC. It is translated as CASISRGLRGYTF.

CDR3 amino acids: CASSPRPLDTDTQYF. Written as DNA, the CDR3 is TGTGCCAGTAGTCCCAGGCCCCTAGACACAGATACGCAGTATTTT. V gene TRBV19 combines with J gene TRBJ2-3, with no clear D. V dropped 5 bases and J dropped 2 bases, with 14 bases sitting between them. Per germline, CDR1 LNHDA and CDR2 SQIVND (reference sequence). The CDR3 is made up of 15 amino acids.

The rearrangement joins TRBV20-1 to TRBJ2-7; 8 bases agree with TRBD1. CDR3 length equals 13 residues. Unmatched junction bases numbered 3, after V lost 3 bases and J lost 2 bases. Looked up from germline, CDR1 is DFQATT and CDR2 is SNEGSKA (reference sequence). CDR3 region: CSASQGAAYEQYV. The CDR3 nucleotides read TGCAGTGCTAGTCAGGGGGCCGCCTACGAGCAGTACGTC.